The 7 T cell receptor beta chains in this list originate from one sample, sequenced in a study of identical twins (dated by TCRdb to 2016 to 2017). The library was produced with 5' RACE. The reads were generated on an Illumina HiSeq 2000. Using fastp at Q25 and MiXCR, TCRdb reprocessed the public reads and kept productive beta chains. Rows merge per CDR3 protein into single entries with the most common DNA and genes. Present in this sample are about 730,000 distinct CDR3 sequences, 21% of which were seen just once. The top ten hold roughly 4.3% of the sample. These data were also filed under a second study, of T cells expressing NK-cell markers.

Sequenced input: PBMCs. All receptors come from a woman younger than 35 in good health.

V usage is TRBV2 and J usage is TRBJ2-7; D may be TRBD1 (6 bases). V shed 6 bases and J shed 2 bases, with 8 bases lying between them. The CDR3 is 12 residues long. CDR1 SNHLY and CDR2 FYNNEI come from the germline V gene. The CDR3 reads CASRWGPYEQYF. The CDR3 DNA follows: TGTGCCAGCAGATGGGGGCCCTACGAGCAGTACTTC.

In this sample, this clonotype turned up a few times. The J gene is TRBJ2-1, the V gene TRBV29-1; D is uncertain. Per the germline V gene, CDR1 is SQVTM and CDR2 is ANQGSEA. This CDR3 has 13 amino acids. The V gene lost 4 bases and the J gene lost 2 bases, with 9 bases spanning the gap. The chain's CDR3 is CSVGKSPYNEQFF. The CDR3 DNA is TGCAGCGTTGGGAAATCCCCCTACAATGAGCAGTTCTTC.

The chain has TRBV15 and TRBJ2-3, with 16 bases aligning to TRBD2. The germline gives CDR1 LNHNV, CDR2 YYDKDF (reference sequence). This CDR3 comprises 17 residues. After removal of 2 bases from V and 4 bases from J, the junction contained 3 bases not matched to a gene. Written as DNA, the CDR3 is TGTGCCACCAGCAGACCGGGACTAGCGGGGGGGCCAGATACGCAGTATTTT. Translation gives CATSRPGLAGGPDTQYF.

CDR3 coding DNA: TGTGCCAGCACCGCAGGGACCGGGGAGCTGTTTTTT. Translation: CASTAGTGELFF. The V and J genes are TRBV6-5 and TRBJ2-2; tentative D call: TRBD1 (5 bases). Germline V gives CDR1 MNHEY, CDR2 SVGAGI. Trimming shortened V by 7 bases and J by 5 bases, and 8 bases separated the two germline ends. The CDR3 runs to 12 residues.

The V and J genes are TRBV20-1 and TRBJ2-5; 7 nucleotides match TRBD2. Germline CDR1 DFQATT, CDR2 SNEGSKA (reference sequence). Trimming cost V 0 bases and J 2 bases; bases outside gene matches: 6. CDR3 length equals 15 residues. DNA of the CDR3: TGCAGTGCTAGAGAACTACTAGCGCCTCAAGAGACCCAGTACTTC. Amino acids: CSARELLAPQETQYF.

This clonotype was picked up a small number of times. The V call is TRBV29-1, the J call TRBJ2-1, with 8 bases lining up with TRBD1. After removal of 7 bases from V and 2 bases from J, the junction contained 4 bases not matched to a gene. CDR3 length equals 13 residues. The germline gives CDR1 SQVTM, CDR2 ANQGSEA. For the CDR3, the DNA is TGCAGCGGGAACAGGGGGACCTACAATGAGCAGTTCTTC. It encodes CSGNRGTYNEQFF.

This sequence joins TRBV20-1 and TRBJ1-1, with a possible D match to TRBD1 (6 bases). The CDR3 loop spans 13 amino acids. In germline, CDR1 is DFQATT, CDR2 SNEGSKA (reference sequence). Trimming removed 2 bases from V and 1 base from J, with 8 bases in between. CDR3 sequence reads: CSARLQGNTEAFF. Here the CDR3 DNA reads TGCAGTGCTAGACTACAGGGGAACACTGAAGCTTTCTTT.